The TCR beta chain described here comes from a study of cytomegalovirus exposure and HLA in healthy donors. To note about this clone: Antigen specificity is unknown.

Study results and caveats: Beyond CMV serostatus, there was no information to go on about immune exposure. Accurate HLA-A and HLA-B prediction from TCR beta sequences was reported for most subjects.

The CDR3 covers 15 residues. Germline CDR1 is LNHDA and CDR2 is SQIVND (reference sequence). V lost 5 bases, J lost 6 bases, and 14 bases lay in between. 60 Vbeta and 13 Jbeta primers were used in PCR. Sequenced by immunoSEQ multiplex PCR; TCRdb stores in-frame clones only, minus some. The sample data list about 210,000 clones. The sample taken for sequencing was PBMCs. The chain combines TRBV19 with TRBJ1-6; D possibly corresponds to TRBD1 (6 bases). This TCR derives from a woman in her twenties or thirties in good health and CMV-seropositive. CDR3 amino acids: CASSLTGWSNSPLHF. Written as DNA, the CDR3 is TGTGCCAGTAGTCTAACAGGGTGGAGTAATTCACCCCTCCACTTT.